A selection of T cell receptor beta chains follows, all from one sample in a study of T cell responses to AZD1222 COVID-19 vaccine. The data were produced by immunoSEQ multiplex PCR, yet TCRdb's version contains in-frame clones alone and is incomplete. The sample includes over 110,000 clones, around 91% of them seen just once. Sequencing was performed on peripheral blood, taken 28 days after the second AZD1222 dose. Source of these receptors: an adult who received the AZD1222 COVID-19 vaccine. The CDR3 runs from the conserved cysteine through the conserved F or W. The D gene is left open where the match is weak. Some rows mark clone size as missing; the rest say once, few, many or name a class of expanded clone.

clone_size: once; j_call: TRBJ2-5; v_call: TRBV3-1/TRBV3-2; d_call: NA; cdr3_nt: TGTGCCAGCAGCCAAGATTTGGGCGGGGTTGCAGAGACCCAGTACTTC; cdr3_aa: CASSQDLGGVAETQYF
clone_size: NA; j_call: TRBJ1-5; v_call: TRBV18; d_call: NA; cdr3_nt: TGTGCCAGCTCACCGGGTGGACCAGGGCGAATCAATCAGCCCCAGCATTTT; cdr3_aa: CASSPGGPGRINQPQHF
clone_size: NA; j_call: TRBJ2-7; v_call: TRBV6-5; d_call: TRBD1; cdr3_nt: TGTGCCAGCAGTTACTCGTCGGGACAGAGCTACGAGCAGTACTTC; cdr3_aa: CASSYSSGQSYEQYF
clone_size: NA; j_call: TRBJ2-1; v_call: TRBV6-5; d_call: NA; cdr3_nt: TGTGCCACCATCCTCCCGGGTGGCAATGAGCAGTTCTTC; cdr3_aa: CATILPGGNEQFF
clone_size: NA; j_call: TRBJ1-2; v_call: TRBV10-2; d_call: NA; cdr3_nt: TGCGCCATAGCCGGGGAGGGGGAGAAGAATGGCTACACCTTC; cdr3_aa: CAIAGEGEKNGYTF
clone_size: once; j_call: TRBJ1-2; v_call: TRBV4-3; d_call: NA; cdr3_nt: TGCGCCAGCAGCTATGGCTATGGCTACACCTTC; cdr3_aa: CASSYGYGYTF
clone_size: NA; j_call: TRBJ1-1; v_call: TRBV6-5; d_call: TRBD1; cdr3_nt: TGTGCCAGCAGTCCCAGACAGGGCGGCACTGAAGCTTTCTTT; cdr3_aa: CASSPRQGGTEAFF
clone_size: NA; j_call: TRBJ1-2; v_call: TRBV19; d_call: TRBD1; cdr3_nt: TGTGCCAGTACGGTGGGACAGACGGTAAACTATGGCTACACCTTC; cdr3_aa: CASTVGQTVNYGYTF
clone_size: once; j_call: TRBJ2-1; v_call: TRBV27; d_call: TRBD2; cdr3_nt: TGTGCCAGCATTTTGACTAGCGGGAGGGCCTTGGCTGAGCAGTTCTTC; cdr3_aa: CASILTSGRALAEQFF
clone_size: NA; j_call: TRBJ1-2; v_call: TRBV5-8; d_call: NA; cdr3_nt: TGTGCCAGCAGCTCTACGGGAGCTAACTATGGCTACACCTTC; cdr3_aa: CASSSTGANYGYTF
clone_size: NA; j_call: TRBJ1-1; v_call: TRBV27; d_call: NA; cdr3_nt: TGTGCCAGCAGTTTCTGGGGCAGAGGGACTGAAGCTTTCTTT; cdr3_aa: CASSFWGRGTEAFF
clone_size: NA; j_call: TRBJ2-7; v_call: TRBV24-1; d_call: TRBD2; cdr3_nt: TGTGCCACCAGTGATTACAGGTCGGGAGGATCGGGAGGGCCGTACGAGCAGTACTTC; cdr3_aa: CATSDYRSGGSGGPYEQYF
clone_size: once; j_call: TRBJ2-1; v_call: TRBV3-1/TRBV3-2; d_call: TRBD1; cdr3_nt: TGTGCCAGCAGCCTGAGACCAGGGGGCGCCTACAATGAGCAGTTCTTC; cdr3_aa: CASSLRPGGAYNEQFF
clone_size: NA; j_call: TRBJ1-1; v_call: TRBV9; d_call: TRBD1; cdr3_nt: TGTGCCAGCAGCACCCAGACAGGGGGCGCCTTCACTGAAGCTTTCTTT; cdr3_aa: CASSTQTGGAFTEAFF
clone_size: NA; j_call: TRBJ1-4; v_call: TRBV14; d_call: NA; cdr3_nt: TGTGCCAGCAGCCAAGGGAGGGATCCGGATGAAAAACTGTTTTTT; cdr3_aa: CASSQGRDPDEKLFF
clone_size: NA; j_call: TRBJ1-1; v_call: TRBV10-3; d_call: NA; cdr3_nt: TGTGCCCCCTACACTGAAGCTTTCTTT; cdr3_aa: CAPYTEAFF
clone_size: NA; j_call: TRBJ2-7; v_call: TRBV9; d_call: TRBD2; cdr3_nt: TGTGCCAGCAGCGCCGGGACTAGCGGCTACGAGCAGTACTTC; cdr3_aa: CASSAGTSGYEQYF
clone_size: NA; j_call: TRBJ2-3; v_call: TRBV10-3; d_call: NA; cdr3_nt: TGTGCCATCAGTGAACCCGGACAGACGTTCACAGATACGCAGTATTTT; cdr3_aa: CAISEPGQTFTDTQYF
clone_size: once; j_call: TRBJ1-5; v_call: TRBV7-2; d_call: TRBD1; cdr3_nt: TGTGCCAGCAGCTTAACAGGGGGGTACAATCAGCCCCAGCATTTT; cdr3_aa: CASSLTGGYNQPQHF
clone_size: NA; j_call: TRBJ1-2; v_call: TRBV4-1; d_call: NA; cdr3_nt: TGCGCCAGCAGCCCAGGGGATTGGGACTATGGCTACACCTTC; cdr3_aa: CASSPGDWDYGYTF
clone_size: NA; j_call: TRBJ2-7; v_call: TRBV7-8; d_call: NA; cdr3_nt: TGTGCCAGCAGGAGAGCGCAGAGCTCCTACGAGCAGTACTTC; cdr3_aa: CASRRAQSSYEQYF
clone_size: NA; j_call: TRBJ2-2; v_call: TRBV7-2; d_call: NA; cdr3_nt: TGTGCCAGCAGCCCCTCCGGGGAGCTGTTTTTT; cdr3_aa: CASSPSGELFF
clone_size: many; j_call: TRBJ1-2; v_call: TRBV27; d_call: TRBD1; cdr3_nt: TGTGCCAGCAGTTGGACAGGGGGCAAGGGCTACACCTTC; cdr3_aa: CASSWTGGKGYTF
clone_size: NA; j_call: TRBJ2-3; v_call: TRBV2; d_call: TRBD2; cdr3_nt: TGTGCCAGCAGTCAACGGACTAGCGGGGGAGCCGATACGCAGTATTTT; cdr3_aa: CASSQRTSGGADTQYF
clone_size: NA; j_call: TRBJ1-1; v_call: TRBV2; d_call: TRBD1; cdr3_nt: TGTGCCAGCAGTATTGGGACAGGACGGAACACTGAAGCTTTCTTT; cdr3_aa: CASSIGTGRNTEAFF
clone_size: NA; j_call: TRBJ1-1; v_call: TRBV30; d_call: NA; cdr3_nt: TGTGCCTGGAGCGACTCCGTAACAGGGAGCGCTGAAGCTTTCTTT; cdr3_aa: CAWSDSVTGSAEAFF
clone_size: NA; j_call: TRBJ1-2; v_call: TRBV2; d_call: NA; cdr3_nt: TGTGCCAGCAGTGCAGACAACTATGGCTACACCTTC; cdr3_aa: CASSADNYGYTF
clone_size: NA; j_call: TRBJ2-2; v_call: TRBV7-6; d_call: TRBD1; cdr3_nt: TGTGCCAGCAGCTTTGGGACAGGGAACACCGGGGAGCTGTTTTTT; cdr3_aa: CASSFGTGNTGELFF
clone_size: NA; j_call: TRBJ1-2; v_call: TRBV6-1; d_call: NA; cdr3_nt: TGTGCCAGCAGTGAAGTAGGGGTGAGGGGCTACACCTTC; cdr3_aa: CASSEVGVRGYTF
clone_size: NA; j_call: TRBJ1-3; v_call: TRBV2; d_call: NA; cdr3_nt: TGTGCCAGCATCCCTTCAGTTGGATTGGCTGGAAACACCATATATTTT; cdr3_aa: CASIPSVGLAGNTIYF
clone_size: NA; j_call: TRBJ2-3; v_call: TRBV7-2; d_call: NA; cdr3_nt: TGTGCCAGCAGTCACGGACAGACAGATACGCAGTATTTT; cdr3_aa: CASSHGQTDTQYF
clone_size: NA; j_call: TRBJ2-2; v_call: TRBV6-1; d_call: TRBD1; cdr3_nt: TGTGCCAGCAGTGAATACGGACAGGGTAACACCGGGGAGCTGTTTTTT; cdr3_aa: CASSEYGQGNTGELFF
clone_size: NA; j_call: TRBJ1-2; v_call: TRBV19; d_call: TRBD1; cdr3_nt: TGTGCCAGTAGTATTAAGGCCGGACAGGGGCCGCATAATAAGCATGGCTACACCTTC; cdr3_aa: CASSIKAGQGPHNKHGYTF
clone_size: once; j_call: TRBJ1-1; v_call: TRBV5-4; d_call: NA; cdr3_nt: TGTGCCAGCAGCTTGGAGGGCTCTGAAGCTTTCTTT; cdr3_aa: CASSLEGSEAFF
clone_size: once; j_call: TRBJ2-3; v_call: TRBV5-4; d_call: NA; cdr3_nt: TGTGCCAGCAGCTTTTCCGGGAGAAGGACAGATACGCAGTATTTT; cdr3_aa: CASSFSGRRTDTQYF
clone_size: NA; j_call: TRBJ2-1; v_call: TRBV5-6; d_call: TRBD1; cdr3_nt: TGTGCCAGCAGCTTGGTTGGGACAGAAATGGATGAGCAGTTCTTC; cdr3_aa: CASSLVGTEMDEQFF
clone_size: NA; j_call: TRBJ1-2; v_call: TRBV9; d_call: NA; cdr3_nt: TGTGCCAGCAGCGTAGGAAGGGGAGGCTACACCTTC; cdr3_aa: CASSVGRGGYTF
clone_size: NA; j_call: TRBJ2-1; v_call: TRBV6-5; d_call: TRBD1; cdr3_nt: TGTGCCAGCAGTTACCGTCGGGACAGGGCTAGTGAGCAGTTCTTC; cdr3_aa: CASSYRRDRASEQFF
clone_size: few; j_call: TRBJ2-4; v_call: TRBV9; d_call: TRBD2; cdr3_nt: TGTGCCAGCAGCGCACGTGAGGGGAGGGGAAACATTCAGTACTTC; cdr3_aa: CASSAREGRGNIQYF
clone_size: NA; j_call: TRBJ1-2; v_call: TRBV3-1/TRBV3-2; d_call: TRBD1; cdr3_nt: TGTGCCAGCAGCCCCGCCCGGGACAGGGCTTACCACTTC; cdr3_aa: CASSPARDRAYHF
clone_size: NA; j_call: TRBJ2-3; v_call: TRBV27; d_call: TRBD2; cdr3_nt: TGTGCCAGCAGTCCCTCTTTGGGGGGGAAAGATACGCAGTATTTT; cdr3_aa: CASSPSLGGKDTQYF
clone_size: NA; j_call: TRBJ2-2; v_call: TRBV9; d_call: TRBD2; cdr3_nt: TGTGCCAGCAGCGTAGGTGGGCTAGCGGTGCGCACCGGGGAGCTGTTTTTT; cdr3_aa: CASSVGGLAVRTGELFF
clone_size: NA; j_call: TRBJ1-2; v_call: TRBV15; d_call: NA; cdr3_nt: TGTGCCACCAGCAGAGACCACGCTATCACCTTC; cdr3_aa: CATSRDHAITF
clone_size: NA; j_call: TRBJ1-5; v_call: TRBV6-1; d_call: NA; cdr3_nt: TGTGCCAGCAGTGAATGGGCTAGCAATCAGCCCCAGCATTTT; cdr3_aa: CASSEWASNQPQHF
clone_size: NA; j_call: TRBJ2-7; v_call: TRBV4-1; d_call: TRBD2; cdr3_nt: TGCGCCAGCAGCCAAGGTTCGCTAGCGGGAATCTTTCGACAGAAAAGCTCCTACGAGCAGTACTTC; cdr3_aa: CASSQGSLAGIFRQKSSYEQYF
clone_size: NA; j_call: TRBJ1-2; v_call: TRBV18; d_call: TRBD1; cdr3_nt: TGTGCCAGCTCACCACAGGGGACAGGCAACTATGGCTACACCTTC; cdr3_aa: CASSPQGTGNYGYTF
clone_size: NA; j_call: TRBJ1-2; v_call: TRBV29-1; d_call: NA; cdr3_nt: TGCAGCGTTGTCCTGGGTCGGGGCTACACCTTC; cdr3_aa: CSVVLGRGYTF
clone_size: NA; j_call: TRBJ2-7; v_call: TRBV12-3/TRBV12-4; d_call: TRBD1; cdr3_nt: TGTGCCAGCAGCCTGACAGGGGCTAGCGAGCAGTACTTC; cdr3_aa: CASSLTGASEQYF
clone_size: NA; j_call: TRBJ1-1; v_call: TRBV5-4; d_call: TRBD1; cdr3_nt: TGTGCCAGCAGCTTGGACAGGGGGCGCCGGGTGAACACTGAAGCTTTCTTT; cdr3_aa: CASSLDRGRRVNTEAFF
clone_size: NA; j_call: TRBJ2-3; v_call: TRBV27; d_call: NA; cdr3_nt: TGTGCCAGCAGTAAGGTCCAAGATACGCAGTATTTT; cdr3_aa: CASSKVQDTQYF
clone_size: NA; j_call: TRBJ2-1; v_call: TRBV19; d_call: NA; cdr3_nt: TGTGCCAGTATGTGGGGAGTCTCCTACAATGAGCAGTTCTTC; cdr3_aa: CASMWGVSYNEQFF
clone_size: NA; j_call: TRBJ2-1; v_call: TRBV11-2; d_call: TRBD1; cdr3_nt: TGTGCCAGCAGCCCAAACAGGGGGGAGTACAATGAGCAGTTCTTC; cdr3_aa: CASSPNRGEYNEQFF